This T cell receptor beta chain was identified in a study of regulatory T cells in long-lasting Graves disease. This clonotype was detected a few times. Indicated time point: newly diagnosed GD, antithyroid drugs for less than 3 months. From RNA extracted from PBMCs, the TCR library was made. Library construction for TCR beta used iRepertoire HTBI primers and Arm-PCR of CDR3 regions. Using its own MiXCR run on the multiplex PCR reads, TCRdb lists one record per CDR3 protein. The table lists around 500,000 distinct CDR3 sequences, about 16% of them singletons. The data also belong to a second study, concerning T cells in Graves' hyperthyroidism and ophthalmopathy. That report notes: The study excluded patients with uncontrolled infection, other autoimmune disease, pregnancy or lactation. HTBI primers drove first-round RT-PCR of the TCR CDR3. Most thyroid clonotypes expanded above 0.001 appeared in blood too.

The clonotype originates from a woman aged 40-65 years with Graves disease. The sample in question was peripheral blood mononuclear cells (PBMCs), obtained at new diagnosis, from a patient treated with antithyroid drugs.

The CDR3 protein is CSVADWDRDRETQYF. The DNA of the CDR3 is TGCAGCGTTGCCGACTGGGACAGGGACAGAGAGACCCAGTACTTC. This chain connects TRBV29-1 to TRBJ2-5; 9 nucleotides agree with TRBD1. The CDR3 totals 15 residues. Germline V gene sequence: CDR1 SQVTM, CDR2 ANQGSEA. Germline trimming cut 4 bases from V and 4 bases from J; bases unmatched to any gene: 10.